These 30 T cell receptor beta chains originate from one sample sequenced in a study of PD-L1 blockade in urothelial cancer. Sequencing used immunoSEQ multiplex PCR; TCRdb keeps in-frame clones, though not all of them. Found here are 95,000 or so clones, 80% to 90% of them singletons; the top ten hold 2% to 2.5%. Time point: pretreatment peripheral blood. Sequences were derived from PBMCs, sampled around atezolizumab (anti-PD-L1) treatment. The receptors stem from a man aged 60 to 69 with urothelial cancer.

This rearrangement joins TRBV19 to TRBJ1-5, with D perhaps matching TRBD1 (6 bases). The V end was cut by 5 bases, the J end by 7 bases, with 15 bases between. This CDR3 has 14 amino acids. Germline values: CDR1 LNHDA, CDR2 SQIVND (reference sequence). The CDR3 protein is CASSPGGRGQPQHF. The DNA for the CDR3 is TGTGCCAGTAGTCCCGGTGGCAGGGGCCAGCCCCAGCATTTT.

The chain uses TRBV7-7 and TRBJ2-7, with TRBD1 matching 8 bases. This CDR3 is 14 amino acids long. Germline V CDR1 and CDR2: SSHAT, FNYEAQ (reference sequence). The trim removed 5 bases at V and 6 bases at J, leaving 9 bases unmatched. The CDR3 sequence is CASSKDRGVGEQYF. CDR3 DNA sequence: TGTGCCAGCAGCAAAGACAGGGGTGTCGGCGAGCAGTACTTC.

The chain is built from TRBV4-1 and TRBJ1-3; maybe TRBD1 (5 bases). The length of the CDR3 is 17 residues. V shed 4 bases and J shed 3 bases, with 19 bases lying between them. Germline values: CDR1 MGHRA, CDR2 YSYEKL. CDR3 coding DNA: TGCGCCAGCAGCCGCATCACGACGGCCGGGGGTGGAAACACCATATATTTT. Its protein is CASSRITTAGGGNTIYF.

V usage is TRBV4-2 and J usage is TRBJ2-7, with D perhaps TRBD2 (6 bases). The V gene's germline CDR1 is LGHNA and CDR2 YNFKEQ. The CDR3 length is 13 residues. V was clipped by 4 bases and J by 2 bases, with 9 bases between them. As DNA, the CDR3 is TGTGCCAGCAGCCCGCGACTAGCCTACGAGCAGTACTTC. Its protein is CASSPRLAYEQYF.

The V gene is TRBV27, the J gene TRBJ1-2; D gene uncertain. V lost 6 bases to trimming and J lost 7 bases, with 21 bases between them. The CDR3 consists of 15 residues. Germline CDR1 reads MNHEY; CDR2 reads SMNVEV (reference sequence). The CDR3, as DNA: TGTGCCAGCAGGGACCCTGCGGGCGCCGGTGTTGGCTACACCTTC. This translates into CASRDPAGAGVGYTF.

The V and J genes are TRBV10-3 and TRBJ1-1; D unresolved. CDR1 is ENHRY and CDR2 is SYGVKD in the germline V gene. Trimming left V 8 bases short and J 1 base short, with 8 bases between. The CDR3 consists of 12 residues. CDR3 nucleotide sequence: TGTGCCATCCATAACGGGAACACTGAAGCTTTCTTT. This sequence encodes CAIHNGNTEAFF.

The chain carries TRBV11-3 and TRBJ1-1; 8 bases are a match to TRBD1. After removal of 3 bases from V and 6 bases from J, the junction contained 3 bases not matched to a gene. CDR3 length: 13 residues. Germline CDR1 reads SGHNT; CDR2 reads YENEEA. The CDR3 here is CASSFSGGAEAFF. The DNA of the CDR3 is TGTGCCAGCAGCTTCTCAGGGGGCGCTGAAGCTTTCTTT.

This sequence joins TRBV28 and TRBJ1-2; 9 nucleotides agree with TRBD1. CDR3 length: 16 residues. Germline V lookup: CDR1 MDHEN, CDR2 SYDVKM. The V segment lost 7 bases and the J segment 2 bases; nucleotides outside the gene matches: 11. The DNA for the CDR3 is TGTGCCAGCACTCCATCGGCCGGACAGGGGAACTATGGCTACACCTTC. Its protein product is CASTPSAGQGNYGYTF.

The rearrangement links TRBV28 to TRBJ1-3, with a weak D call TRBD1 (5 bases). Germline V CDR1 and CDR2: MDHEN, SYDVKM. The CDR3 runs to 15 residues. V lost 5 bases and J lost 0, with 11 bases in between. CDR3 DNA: TGTGCCAGCAGTCGCAGGGCCACCTCTGGAAACACCATATATTTT. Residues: CASSRRATSGNTIYF.

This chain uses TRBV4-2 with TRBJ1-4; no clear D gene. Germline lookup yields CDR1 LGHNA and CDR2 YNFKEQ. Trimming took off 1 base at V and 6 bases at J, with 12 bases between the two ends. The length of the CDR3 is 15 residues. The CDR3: CASSQVGESYEKLFF. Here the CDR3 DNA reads TGTGCCAGCAGCCAAGTCGGGGAGAGTTATGAAAAACTGTTTTTT.

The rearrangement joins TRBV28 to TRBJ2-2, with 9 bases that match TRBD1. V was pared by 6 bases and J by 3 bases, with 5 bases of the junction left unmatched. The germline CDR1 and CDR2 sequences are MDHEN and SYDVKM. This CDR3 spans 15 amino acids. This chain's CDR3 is CASRTRTGDTGELFF. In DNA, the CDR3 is TGTGCCAGCAGGACTAGGACAGGGGACACCGGGGAGCTGTTTTTT.

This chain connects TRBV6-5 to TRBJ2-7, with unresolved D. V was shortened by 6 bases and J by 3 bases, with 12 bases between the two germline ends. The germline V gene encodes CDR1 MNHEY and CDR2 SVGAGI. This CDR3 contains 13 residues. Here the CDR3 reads CASRRDTGYEQYF. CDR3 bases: TGTGCCAGCAGGCGCGACACTGGCTACGAGCAGTACTTC.

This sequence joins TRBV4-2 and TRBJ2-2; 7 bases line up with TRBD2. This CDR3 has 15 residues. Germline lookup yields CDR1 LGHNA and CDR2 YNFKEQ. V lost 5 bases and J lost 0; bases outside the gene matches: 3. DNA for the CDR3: TGTGCCAGCAGCTTAAGCGGGGCGAACACCGGGGAGCTGTTTTTT. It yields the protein CASSLSGANTGELFF.

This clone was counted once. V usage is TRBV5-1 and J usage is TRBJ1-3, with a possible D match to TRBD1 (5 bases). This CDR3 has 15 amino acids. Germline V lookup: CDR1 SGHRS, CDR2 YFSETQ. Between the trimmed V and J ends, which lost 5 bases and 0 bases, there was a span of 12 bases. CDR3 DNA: TGCGCCAGCAGTCCCGACAGCAGCTCTGGAAACACCATATATTTT. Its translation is CASSPDSSSGNTIYF.

The CDR3 loop reads CASKKGRTEAFF. CDR3 DNA: TGTGCCAGCAAGAAGGGGCGAACTGAAGCTTTCTTT. The V call is TRBV6-5, the J call TRBJ1-1, with D possibly matching TRBD1 (5 bases). The V gene lost 7 bases and the J gene lost 5 bases, with 11 bases spanning the gap. The germline CDR1 and CDR2 sequences are MNHEY and SVGAGI. The CDR3 sequence is 12 residues long.

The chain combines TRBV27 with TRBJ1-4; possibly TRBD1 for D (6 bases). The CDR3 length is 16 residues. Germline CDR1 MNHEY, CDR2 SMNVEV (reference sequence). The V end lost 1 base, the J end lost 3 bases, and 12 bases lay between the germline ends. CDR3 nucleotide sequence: TGTGCCAGCAGTTTATTGGGGGCTGGGGCTAATGAAAAACTGTTTTTT. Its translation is CASSLLGAGANEKLFF.

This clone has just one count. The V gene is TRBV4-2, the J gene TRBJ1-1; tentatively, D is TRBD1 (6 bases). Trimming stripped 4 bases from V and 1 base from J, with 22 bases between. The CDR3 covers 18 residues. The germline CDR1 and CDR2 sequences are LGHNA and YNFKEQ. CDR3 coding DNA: TGTGCCAGCAGCCCTTTAGGGGGGGCTCAGAGTGCGAACACTGAAGCTTTCTTT. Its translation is CASSPLGGAQSANTEAFF.

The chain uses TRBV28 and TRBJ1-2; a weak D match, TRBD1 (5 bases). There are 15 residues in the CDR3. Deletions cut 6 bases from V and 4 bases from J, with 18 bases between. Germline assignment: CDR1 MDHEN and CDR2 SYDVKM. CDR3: CASSPVGSGGYGYTF. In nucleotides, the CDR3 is TGTGCCAGCAGCCCCGTAGGGTCGGGGGGCTATGGCTACACCTTC.

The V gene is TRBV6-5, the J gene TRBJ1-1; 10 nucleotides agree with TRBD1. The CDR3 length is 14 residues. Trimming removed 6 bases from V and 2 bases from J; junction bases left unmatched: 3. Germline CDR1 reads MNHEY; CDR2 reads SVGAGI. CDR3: CASRTGGKNTEAFF. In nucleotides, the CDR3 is TGTGCCAGCAGGACAGGGGGCAAAAACACTGAAGCTTTCTTT.

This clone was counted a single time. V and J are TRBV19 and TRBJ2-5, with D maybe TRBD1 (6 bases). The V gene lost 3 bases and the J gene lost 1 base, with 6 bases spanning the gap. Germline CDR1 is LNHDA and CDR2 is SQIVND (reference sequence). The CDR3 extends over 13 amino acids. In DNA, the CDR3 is TGTGCCAGTAGTATGGGGGCCCAAGAGACCCAGTACTTC. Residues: CASSMGAQETQYF. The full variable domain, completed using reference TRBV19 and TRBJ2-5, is DGGITQSPKYLFRKEGQNVTLSCEQNLNHDAMYWYRQDPGQGLRLIYYSQIVNDFQKGDIAEGYSVSREKKESFPLTVTSAQKNPTAFYLCASSMGAQETQYFGPGTRLLVL.

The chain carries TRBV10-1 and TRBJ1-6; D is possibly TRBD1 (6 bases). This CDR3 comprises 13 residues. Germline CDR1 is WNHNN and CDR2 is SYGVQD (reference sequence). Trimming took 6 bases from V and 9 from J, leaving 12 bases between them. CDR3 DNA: TGCGCCAGCAGAGGGGGTGCTGCTTCACCCCTCCACTTT. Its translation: CASRGGAASPLHF.

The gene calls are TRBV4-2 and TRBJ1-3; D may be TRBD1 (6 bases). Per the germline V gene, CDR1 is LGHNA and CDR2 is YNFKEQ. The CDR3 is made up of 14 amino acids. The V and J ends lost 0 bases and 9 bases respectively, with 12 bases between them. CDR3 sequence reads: CASSQDAGDVTIYF. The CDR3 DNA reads TGTGCCAGCAGCCAAGATGCAGGGGACGTCACCATATATTTT.

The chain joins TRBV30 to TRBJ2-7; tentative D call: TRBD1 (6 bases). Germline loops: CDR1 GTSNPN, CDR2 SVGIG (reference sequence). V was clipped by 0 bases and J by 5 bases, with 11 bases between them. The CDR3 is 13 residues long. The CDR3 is CAWSVSGEDEQYF. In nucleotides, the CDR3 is TGTGCCTGGAGTGTCTCAGGGGAAGACGAGCAGTACTTC.

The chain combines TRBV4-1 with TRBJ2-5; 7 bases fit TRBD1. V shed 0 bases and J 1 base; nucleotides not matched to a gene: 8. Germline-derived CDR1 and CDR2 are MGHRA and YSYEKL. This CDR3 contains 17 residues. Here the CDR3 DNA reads TGCGCCAGCAGCCAAGATGCTCCCGGGACAGCCCAAGAGACCCAGTACTTC. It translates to CASSQDAPGTAQETQYF.

Here the CDR3 DNA reads TGTGCCAGCAGCTTAGCCGGGACTAGCGGGAGGTCCGCCTACGAGCAGTACTTC. Translating it yields CASSLAGTSGRSAYEQYF. This sequence joins TRBV7-9 and TRBJ2-7; TRBD2 agrees at 15 bases. The CDR3 runs to 18 residues. V dropped 0 bases and J dropped 2; count of bases not matched to a gene: 5. Germline V gene lookup returns CDR1 SEHNR and CDR2 FQNEAQ (reference sequence). The full variable domain, in which reference TRBV7-9 and TRBJ2-7 provide the parts outside the CDR3, is DTGVSQNPRHKITKRGQNVTFRCDPISEHNRLYWYRQTLGQGPEFLTYFQNEAQLEKSRLLSDRFSAERPKGSFSTLEIQRTEQGDSAMYLCASSLAGTSGRSAYEQYFGPGTRLTVT.

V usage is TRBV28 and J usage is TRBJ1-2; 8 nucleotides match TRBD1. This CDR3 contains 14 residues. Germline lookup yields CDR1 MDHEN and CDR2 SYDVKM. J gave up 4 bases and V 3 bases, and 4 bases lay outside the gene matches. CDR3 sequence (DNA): TGTGCCAGCAGTTTCCCGGGACAGGCCTATGGCTACACCTTC. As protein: CASSFPGQAYGYTF.

CDR3 nucleotides: TGTGCCAGCAGCTTAGTGTTACAAGAGACCCAGTACTTC. The encoded protein is CASSLVLQETQYF. The chain has TRBV11-2 and TRBJ2-5; D gene unclear. Looked up from germline, CDR1 is SGHAT and CDR2 is FQNNGV. The CDR3 has 13 residues. V was cut by 1 base and J by 2 bases, with 5 bases left in between.

The CDR3 sequence: CASSEPGERSYEQYF. DNA of the CDR3: TGTGCCAGCAGTGAACCCGGGGAGAGATCCTACGAGCAGTACTTC. The chain employs TRBV25-1 and TRBJ2-7; D may be TRBD2 (5 bases). The CDR3 is made up of 15 amino acids. V gave up 2 bases and J gave up 1 base, with 12 bases separating them. CDR1 is MGHDK, CDR2 SYGVNS, per germline.

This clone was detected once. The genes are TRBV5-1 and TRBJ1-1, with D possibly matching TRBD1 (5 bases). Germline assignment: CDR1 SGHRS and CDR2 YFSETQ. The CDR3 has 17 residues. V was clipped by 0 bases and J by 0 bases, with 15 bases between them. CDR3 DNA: TGCGCCAGCAGCTTGGGCGTAGGGGTTAATATGAACACTGAAGCTTTCTTT. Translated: CASSLGVGVNMNTEAFF.

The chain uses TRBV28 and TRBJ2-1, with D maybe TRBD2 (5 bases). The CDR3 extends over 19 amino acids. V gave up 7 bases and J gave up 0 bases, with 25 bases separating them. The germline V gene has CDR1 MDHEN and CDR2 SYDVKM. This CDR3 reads CASTSARAESVRSYNEQFF. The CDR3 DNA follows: TGTGCCAGCACGTCCGCTAGAGCGGAATCAGTACGCTCCTACAATGAGCAGTTCTTC.